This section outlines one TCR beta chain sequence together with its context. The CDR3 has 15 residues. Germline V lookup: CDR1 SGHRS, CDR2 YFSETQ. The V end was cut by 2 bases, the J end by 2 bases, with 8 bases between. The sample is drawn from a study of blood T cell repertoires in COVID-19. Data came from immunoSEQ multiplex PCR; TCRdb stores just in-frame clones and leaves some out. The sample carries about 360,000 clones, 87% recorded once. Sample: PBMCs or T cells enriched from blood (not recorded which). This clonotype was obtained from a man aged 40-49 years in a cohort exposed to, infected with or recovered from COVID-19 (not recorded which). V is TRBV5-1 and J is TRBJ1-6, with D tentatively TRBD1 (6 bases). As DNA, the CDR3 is TGCGCCAGCAGCTTCCGGGACACCTATAATTCACCCCTCCACTTT. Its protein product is CASSFRDTYNSPLHF.